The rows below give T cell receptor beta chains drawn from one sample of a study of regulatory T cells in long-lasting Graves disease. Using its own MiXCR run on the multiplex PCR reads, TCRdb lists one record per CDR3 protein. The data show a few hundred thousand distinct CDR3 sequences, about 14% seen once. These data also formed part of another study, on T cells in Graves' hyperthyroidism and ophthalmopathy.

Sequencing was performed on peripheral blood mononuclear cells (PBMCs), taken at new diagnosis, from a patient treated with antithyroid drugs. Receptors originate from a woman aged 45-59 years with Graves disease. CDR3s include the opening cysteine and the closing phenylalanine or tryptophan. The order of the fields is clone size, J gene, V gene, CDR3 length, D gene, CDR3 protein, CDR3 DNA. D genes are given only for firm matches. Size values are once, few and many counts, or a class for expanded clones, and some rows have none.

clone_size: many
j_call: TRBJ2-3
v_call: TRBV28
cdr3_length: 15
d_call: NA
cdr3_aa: CASSSPPASTDTQYF
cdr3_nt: TGTGCCAGCAGTTCCCCCCCTGCTAGCACAGATACGCAGTATTTT

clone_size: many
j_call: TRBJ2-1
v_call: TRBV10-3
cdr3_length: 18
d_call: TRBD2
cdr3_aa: CAISEIWTSGSSYNEQFF
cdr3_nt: TGTGCCATCAGTGAGATATGGACTAGCGGGAGTTCCTACAATGAGCAGTTCTTC

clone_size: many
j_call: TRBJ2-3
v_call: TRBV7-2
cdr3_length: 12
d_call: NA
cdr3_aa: CASSLMTDTQYF
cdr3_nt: TGTGCCAGCAGCTTGATGACAGATACGCAGTATTTT

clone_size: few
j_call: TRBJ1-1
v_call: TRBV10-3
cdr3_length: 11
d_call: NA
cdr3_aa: CAISESTEAFF
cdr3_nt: TGTGCCATCAGTGAGTCTACTGAAGCTTTCTTT

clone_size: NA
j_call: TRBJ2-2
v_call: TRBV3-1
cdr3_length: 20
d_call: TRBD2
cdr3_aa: CASSQDVSPPTSGRTGELFF
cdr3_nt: TGTGCCAGCAGCCAAGATGTCTCCCCCCCTACTAGCGGTCGCACCGGGGAGCTGTTTTTT

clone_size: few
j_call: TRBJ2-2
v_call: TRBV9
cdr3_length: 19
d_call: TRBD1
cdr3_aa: CASSVGPPRRDRGTGELFF
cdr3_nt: TGTGCCAGCAGCGTAGGCCCCCCGAGAAGGGACAGAGGGACCGGGGAGCTGTTTTTT

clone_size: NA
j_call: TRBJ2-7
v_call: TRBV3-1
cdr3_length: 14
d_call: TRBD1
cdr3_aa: CASSQEDRGHEQYF
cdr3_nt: TGTGCCAGCAGCCAAGAGGACAGGGGCCACGAGCAGTACTTC

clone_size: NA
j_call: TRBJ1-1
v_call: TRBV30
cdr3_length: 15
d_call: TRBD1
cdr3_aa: CAWSVEGVGGTEASF
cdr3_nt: TGTGCCTGGAGTGTAGAAGGCGTAGGGGGCACTGAAGCTTCCTTT

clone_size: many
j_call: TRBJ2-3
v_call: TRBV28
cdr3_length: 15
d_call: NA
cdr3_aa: CASIGAGGSTDTQYF
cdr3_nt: TGTGCCAGCATAGGGGCGGGTGGTAGCACAGATACGCAGTATTTT

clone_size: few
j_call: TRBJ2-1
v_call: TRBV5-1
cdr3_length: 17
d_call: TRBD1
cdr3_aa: CASSLEPGQGAKNEQFF
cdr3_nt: TGCGCCAGCAGCTTGGAACCGGGACAGGGGGCCAAGAATGAGCAGTTCTTC

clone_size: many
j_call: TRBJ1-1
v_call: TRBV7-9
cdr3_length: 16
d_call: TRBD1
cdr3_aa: CASSLGTGAMNTEAFF
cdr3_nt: TGTGCCAGCAGCTTAGGGACAGGGGCGATGAACACTGAAGCTTTCTTT

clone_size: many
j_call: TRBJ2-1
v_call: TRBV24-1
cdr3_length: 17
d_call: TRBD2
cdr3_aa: CATSPAYSGRHLNEQFF
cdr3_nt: TGTGCCACCAGCCCCGCCTATAGCGGGAGGCATCTCAATGAGCAGTTCTTC

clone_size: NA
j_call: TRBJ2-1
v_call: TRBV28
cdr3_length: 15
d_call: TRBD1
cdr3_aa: CASSLKGQGGNEQFF
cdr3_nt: TGTGCCAGCAGTTTAAAGGGACAGGGTGGCAATGAGCAGTTCTTC

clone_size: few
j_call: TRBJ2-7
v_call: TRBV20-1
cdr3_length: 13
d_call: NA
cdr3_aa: CSASAGLSYEQYF
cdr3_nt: TGCAGTGCTAGTGCAGGGCTCTCCTACGAGCAGTACTTC

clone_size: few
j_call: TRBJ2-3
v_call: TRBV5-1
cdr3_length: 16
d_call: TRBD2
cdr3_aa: CASSIPTSGSTDTQYF
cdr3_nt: TGCGCCAGCAGCATCCCGACTAGCGGTAGCACAGATACGCAGTATTTT

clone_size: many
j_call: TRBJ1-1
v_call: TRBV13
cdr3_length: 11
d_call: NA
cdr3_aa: CASGSFTEAFF
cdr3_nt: TGTGCCAGCGGCAGTTTCACTGAAGCTTTCTTT

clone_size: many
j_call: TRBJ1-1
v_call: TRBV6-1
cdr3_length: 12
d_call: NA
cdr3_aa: CASRIRGTEAFF
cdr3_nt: TGTGCCAGCAGGATCAGGGGCACTGAAGCTTTCTTT

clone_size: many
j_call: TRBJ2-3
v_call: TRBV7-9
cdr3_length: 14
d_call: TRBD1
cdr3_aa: CASYRQGRTDTQYF
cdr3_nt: TGTGCCAGCTACCGACAGGGTCGGACAGATACGCAGTATTTT

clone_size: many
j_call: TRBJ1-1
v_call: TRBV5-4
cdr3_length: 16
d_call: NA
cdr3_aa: CASSLAGTFPNTEAFF
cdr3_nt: TGTGCCAGCAGCTTGGCCGGGACGTTCCCGAACACTGAAGCTTTCTTT

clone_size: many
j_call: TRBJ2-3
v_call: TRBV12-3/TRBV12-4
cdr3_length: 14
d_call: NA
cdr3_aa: CASSSSLQMYTQYF
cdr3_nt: TGTGCCAGCAGTTCTAGTCTCCAAATGTATACGCAGTATTTT

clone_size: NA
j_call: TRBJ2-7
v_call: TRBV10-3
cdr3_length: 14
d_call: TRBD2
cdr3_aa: CAHRAGGNSYEQYF
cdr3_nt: TGTGCCCACCGGGCGGGAGGGAACTCCTACGAGCAGTACTTC

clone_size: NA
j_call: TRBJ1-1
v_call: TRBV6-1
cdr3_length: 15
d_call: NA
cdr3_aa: CASSPPGLRNTEAFF
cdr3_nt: TGTGCCAGCAGTCCACCGGGACTCAGGAACACTGAAGCTTTCTTT

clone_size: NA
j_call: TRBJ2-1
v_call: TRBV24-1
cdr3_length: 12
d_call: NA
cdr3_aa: CATSDLGNEQFF
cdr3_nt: TGTGCCACCAGTGATCTTGGGAATGAGCAGTTCTTC

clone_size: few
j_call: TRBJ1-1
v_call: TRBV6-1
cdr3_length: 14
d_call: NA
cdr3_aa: CASSTLNMNTEAFF
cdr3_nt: TGTGCCAGCAGCACCTTAAACATGAACACTGAAGCTTTCTTT

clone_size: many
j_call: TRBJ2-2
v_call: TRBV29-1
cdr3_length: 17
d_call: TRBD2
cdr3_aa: CSVGGLAGGPRTGELFF
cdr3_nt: TGCAGCGTTGGGGGGTTAGCGGGAGGGCCGCGGACCGGGGAGCTGTTTTTT

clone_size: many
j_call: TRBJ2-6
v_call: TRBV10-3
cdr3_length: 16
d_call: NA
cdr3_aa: CAISEVAVSGANVLTF
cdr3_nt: TGTGCCATCAGTGAAGTGGCGGTCTCTGGGGCCAACGTCCTGACTTTC

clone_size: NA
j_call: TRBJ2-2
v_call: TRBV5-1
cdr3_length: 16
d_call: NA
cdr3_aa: CASSLAPSENTGELFF
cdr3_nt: TGCGCCAGCAGCTTGGCCCCTAGCGAGAACACCGGGGAGCTGTTTTTT

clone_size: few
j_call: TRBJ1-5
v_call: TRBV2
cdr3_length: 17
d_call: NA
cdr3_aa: CASSPGDRSFSNQPQHF
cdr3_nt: TGTGCCAGCAGCCCAGGGGACCGCTCATTTAGCAATCAGCCCCAGCATTTT

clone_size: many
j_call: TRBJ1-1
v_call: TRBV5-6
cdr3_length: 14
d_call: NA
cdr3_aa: CASSLGNMNTEAFF
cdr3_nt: TGTGCCAGCAGCTTAGGGAACATGAACACTGAAGCTTTCTTT

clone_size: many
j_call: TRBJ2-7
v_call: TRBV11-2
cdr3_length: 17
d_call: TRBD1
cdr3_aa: CASSLVSGTGLAYEQYF
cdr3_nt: TGTGCCAGCAGCTTAGTCTCCGGGACAGGTCTGGCCTACGAGCAGTACTTC

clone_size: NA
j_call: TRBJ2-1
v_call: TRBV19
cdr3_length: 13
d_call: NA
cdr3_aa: CASTNGGITEQFF
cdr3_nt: TGTGCCAGTACCAATGGGGGGATCACTGAGCAGTTCTTC

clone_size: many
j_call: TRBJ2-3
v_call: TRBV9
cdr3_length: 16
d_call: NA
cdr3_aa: CASSVRGGVGTDTQYF
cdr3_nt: TGTGCCAGCAGCGTGAGGGGGGGGGTCGGCACAGATACGCAGTATTTT

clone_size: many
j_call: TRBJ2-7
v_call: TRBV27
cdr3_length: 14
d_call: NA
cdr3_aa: CASSKTRSSYEQYF
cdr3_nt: TGTGCCAGCAGTAAGACCAGAAGCTCCTACGAGCAGTACTTC

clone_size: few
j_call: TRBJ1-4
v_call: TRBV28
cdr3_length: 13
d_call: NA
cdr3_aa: CASRGSLEEKLFF
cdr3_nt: TGTGCCAGCAGAGGGAGTTTGGAAGAAAAACTGTTTTTT

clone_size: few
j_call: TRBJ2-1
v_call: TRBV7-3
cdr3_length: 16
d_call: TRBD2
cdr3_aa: CASSLRTSGRPNEQFF
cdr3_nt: TGTGCCAGCAGCTTGAGGACTAGCGGGAGGCCGAATGAGCAGTTCTTC

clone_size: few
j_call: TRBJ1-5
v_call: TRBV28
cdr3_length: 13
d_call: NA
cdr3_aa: CASSSRVNQPQHF
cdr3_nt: TGTGCCAGCAGTTCCCGAGTGAATCAGCCCCAGCATTTT

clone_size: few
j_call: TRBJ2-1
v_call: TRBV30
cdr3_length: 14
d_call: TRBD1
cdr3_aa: CAWRRQGAYNERFF
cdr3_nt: TGTGCCTGGAGAAGACAGGGGGCCTACAATGAGCGGTTCTTC

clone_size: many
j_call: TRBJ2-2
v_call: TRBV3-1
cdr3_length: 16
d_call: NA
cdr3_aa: CASSQEYRRNTGELFF
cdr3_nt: TGTGCCAGCAGCCAAGAGTACAGGAGGAACACCGGGGAGCTGTTTTTT

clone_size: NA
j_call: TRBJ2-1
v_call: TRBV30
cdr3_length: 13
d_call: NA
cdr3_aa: CAWMVGAVNEQFF
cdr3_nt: TGTGCCTGGATGGTGGGAGCGGTCAATGAGCAGTTCTTC

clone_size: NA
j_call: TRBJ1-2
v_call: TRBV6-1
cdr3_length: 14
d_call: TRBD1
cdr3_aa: CASSAPGQGDGYTF
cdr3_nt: TGTGCCAGCAGTGCCCCGGGACAGGGGGACGGCTACACCTTC

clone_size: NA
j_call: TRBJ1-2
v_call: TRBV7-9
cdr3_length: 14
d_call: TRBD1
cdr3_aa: CASSSPTGKDGYTF
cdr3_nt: TGTGCCAGCAGCTCGCCGACAGGGAAGGATGGCTACACCTTC

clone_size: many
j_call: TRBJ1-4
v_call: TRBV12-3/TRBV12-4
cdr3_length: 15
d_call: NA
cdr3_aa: CASRMTSATNEKLFF
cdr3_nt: TGTGCCAGCAGGATGACAAGTGCAACTAATGAAAAACTGTTTTTT

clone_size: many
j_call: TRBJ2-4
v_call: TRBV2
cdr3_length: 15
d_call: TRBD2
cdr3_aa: CASSNQGTSGGGFYF
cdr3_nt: TGTGCCAGCTCCAACCAGGGGACTAGCGGAGGAGGGTTTTACTTC

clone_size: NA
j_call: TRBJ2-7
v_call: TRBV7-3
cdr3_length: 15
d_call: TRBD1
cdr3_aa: CAGSSGPGQGYEQYF
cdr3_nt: TGTGCCGGCAGCTCAGGACCGGGACAGGGATACGAGCAGTACTTC

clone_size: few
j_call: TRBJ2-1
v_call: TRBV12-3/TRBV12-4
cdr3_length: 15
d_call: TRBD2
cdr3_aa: CASRTSGAAYNEQFF
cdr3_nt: TGTGCCAGCAGGACTAGCGGGGCCGCCTACAATGAGCAGTTCTTC

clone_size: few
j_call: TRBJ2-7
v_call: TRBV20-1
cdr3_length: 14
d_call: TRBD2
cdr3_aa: CSASRPGLSYEQYF
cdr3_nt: TGCAGTGCTAGCCGTCCGGGACTATCCTACGAGCAGTACTTC

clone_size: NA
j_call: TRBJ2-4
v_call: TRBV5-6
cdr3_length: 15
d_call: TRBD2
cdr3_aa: CASSLPGGPGNIQYF
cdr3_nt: TGTGCCAGCAGCCTCCCGGGAGGGCCGGGGAACATTCAGTACTTC

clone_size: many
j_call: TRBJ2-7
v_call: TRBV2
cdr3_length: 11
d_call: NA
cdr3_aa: CASSVPYEQYF
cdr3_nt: TGTGCCAGCAGTGTCCCCTACGAGCAGTACTTC

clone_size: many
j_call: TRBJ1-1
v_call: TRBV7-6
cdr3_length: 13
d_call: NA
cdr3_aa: CASSPSQNTEAFF
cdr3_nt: TGTGCCAGCAGCCCAAGCCAGAACACTGAAGCTTTCTTT

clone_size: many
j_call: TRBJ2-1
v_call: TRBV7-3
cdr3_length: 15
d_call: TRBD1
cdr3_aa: CASSLRGQAYNEQFF
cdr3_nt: TGTGCCAGCAGCTTAAGGGGACAGGCCTACAATGAGCAGTTCTTC

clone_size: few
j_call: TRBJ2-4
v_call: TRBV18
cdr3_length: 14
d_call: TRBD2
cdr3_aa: CASSPPGTSGRQYF
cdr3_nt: TGTGCCAGCTCACCACCGGGGACTAGCGGGAGACAGTACTTC

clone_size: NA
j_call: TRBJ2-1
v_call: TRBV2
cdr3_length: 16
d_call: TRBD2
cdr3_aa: CASSHTSGSLDNEQFF
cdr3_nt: TGTGCCAGCAGCCACACTAGCGGGAGTCTGGACAATGAGCAGTTCTTC

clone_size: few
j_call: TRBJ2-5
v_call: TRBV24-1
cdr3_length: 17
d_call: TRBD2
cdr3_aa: CATSDITGTSASETQYF
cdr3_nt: TGTGCCACCAGTGATATAACCGGGACTAGCGCCTCGGAGACCCAGTACTTC

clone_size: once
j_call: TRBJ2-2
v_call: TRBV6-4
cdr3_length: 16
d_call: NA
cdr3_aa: CASSEGTYANTGELFF
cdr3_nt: TGTGCCAGCAGTGAGGGGACATACGCGAACACCGGGGAGCTGTTTTTT

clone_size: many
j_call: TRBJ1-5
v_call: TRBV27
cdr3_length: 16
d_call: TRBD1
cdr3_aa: CASRSLGQGGNQPQHF
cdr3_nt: TGTGCCAGCAGATCCTTGGGACAGGGGGGCAATCAGCCCCAGCATTTT

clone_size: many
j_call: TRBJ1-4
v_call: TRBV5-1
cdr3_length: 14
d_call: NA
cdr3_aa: CASSLTATDEKLFF
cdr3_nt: TGCGCCAGCAGCTTGACAGCCACAGATGAAAAACTGTTTTTT

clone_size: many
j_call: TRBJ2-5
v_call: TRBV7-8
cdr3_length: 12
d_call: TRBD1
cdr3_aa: CASSQQGQTQYF
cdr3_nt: TGTGCCAGCAGCCAACAGGGGCAGACCCAGTACTTC

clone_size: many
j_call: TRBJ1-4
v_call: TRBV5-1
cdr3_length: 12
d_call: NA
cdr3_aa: CASSLSGQGRFF
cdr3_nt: TGCGCCAGCAGCTTGAGCGGGCAGGGGAGGTTTTTT

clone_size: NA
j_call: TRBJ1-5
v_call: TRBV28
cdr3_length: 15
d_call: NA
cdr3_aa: CASSQPDTGIQPQHF
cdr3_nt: TGTGCCAGCAGTCAACCCGACACGGGGATTCAGCCCCAGCATTTT

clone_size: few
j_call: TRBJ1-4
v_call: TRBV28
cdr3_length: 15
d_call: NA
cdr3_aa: CASSLPGNRVEKLFF
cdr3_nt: TGTGCCAGCAGTTTACCGGGAAATCGGGTCGAAAAACTGTTTTTT